This TCR beta chain was sequenced for a study of T cells in Graves' hyperthyroidism and ophthalmopathy. Amplification of TCR beta CDR3 regions used RNA as the template. A set of HTBI primers served as the primers for a first-round RT-PCR of the TCR CDR3. TCRdb analysed the multiplex PCR reads with MiXCR anew, one entry per CDR3 protein. The sample has about 200,000 distinct CDR3 sequences, about 17% seen once. An approximately 10 ml volume of fresh peripheral blood provided the PBMCs. V was trimmed by 2 bases and J by 0 bases, leaving 5 bases between them. The CDR3 is 13 amino acids. Germline CDR1 is GTSNPN and CDR2 is SVGIG (reference sequence).

Material for sequencing was blood. This rearrangement joins TRBV30 to TRBJ1-3; D gene unclear. The TCR comes from a woman between 50 and 59 years old with Graves' hyperthyroidism. The DNA for the CDR3 is TGTGCCTGGAGTTTAGCCTCTGGAAACACCATATATTTT. Protein sequence: CAWSLASGNTIYF.